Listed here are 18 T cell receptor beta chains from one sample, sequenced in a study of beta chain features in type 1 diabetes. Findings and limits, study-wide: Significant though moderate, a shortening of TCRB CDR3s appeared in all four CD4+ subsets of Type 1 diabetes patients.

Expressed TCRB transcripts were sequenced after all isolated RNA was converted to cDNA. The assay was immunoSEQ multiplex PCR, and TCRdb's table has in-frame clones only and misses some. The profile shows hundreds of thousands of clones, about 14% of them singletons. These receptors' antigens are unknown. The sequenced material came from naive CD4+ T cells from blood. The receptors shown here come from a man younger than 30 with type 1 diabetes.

The CDR3 reads CASSPRTARGEKLFF. Written as DNA, the CDR3 is TGTGCCAGCTCACCTCGGACCGCCAGGGGTGAAAAACTGTTTTTT. The chain joins TRBV18 to TRBJ1-4; tentative D call: TRBD1 (6 bases). Germline CDR1 is KGHSH and CDR2 is LQKENI. The CDR3 loop spans 15 amino acids. The V gene lost 3 bases and the J gene lost 7 bases, with 15 bases spanning the gap.

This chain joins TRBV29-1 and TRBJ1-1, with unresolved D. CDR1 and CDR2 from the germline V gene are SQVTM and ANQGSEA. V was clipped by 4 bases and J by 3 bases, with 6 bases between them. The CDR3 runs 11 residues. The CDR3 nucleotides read TGCAGCGTTGTCCTCTACACTGAAGCTTTCTTT. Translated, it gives CSVVLYTEAFF.

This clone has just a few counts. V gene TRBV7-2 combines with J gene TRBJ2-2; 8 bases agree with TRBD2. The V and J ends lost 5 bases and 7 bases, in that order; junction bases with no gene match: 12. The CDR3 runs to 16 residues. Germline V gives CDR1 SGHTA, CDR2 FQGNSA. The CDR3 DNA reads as TGTGCCAGCAGCAAACAACCAACTAGCGGCGGCGGGGAGCTGTTTTTT. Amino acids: CASSKQPTSGGGELFF.

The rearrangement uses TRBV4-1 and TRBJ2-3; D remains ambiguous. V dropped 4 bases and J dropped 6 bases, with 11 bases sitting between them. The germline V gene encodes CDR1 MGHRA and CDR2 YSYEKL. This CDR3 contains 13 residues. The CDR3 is CASSLKGSDTQYF. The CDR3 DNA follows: TGCGCCAGCAGCCTGAAGGGTTCGGATACGCAGTATTTT.

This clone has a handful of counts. The DNA for the CDR3 is TGTGCCAGCACTCACTCCGGACAGGTCTCCTACGAGCAGTACTTC. Its protein product is CASTHSGQVSYEQYF. The chain links TRBV28 to TRBJ2-7; TRBD1 agrees at 7 bases. With V trimmed by 7 bases and J by 0 bases, 9 bases remained unmatched. Germline CDR1 reads MDHEN; CDR2 reads SYDVKM. This CDR3 spans 15 amino acids.

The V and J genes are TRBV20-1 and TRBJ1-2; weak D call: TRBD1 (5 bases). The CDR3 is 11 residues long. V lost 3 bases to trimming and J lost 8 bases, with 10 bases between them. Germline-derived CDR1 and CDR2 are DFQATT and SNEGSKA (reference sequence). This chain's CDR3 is CSARRGSGYTF. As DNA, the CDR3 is TGCAGTGCTAGGAGGGGCAGCGGCTACACCTTC.

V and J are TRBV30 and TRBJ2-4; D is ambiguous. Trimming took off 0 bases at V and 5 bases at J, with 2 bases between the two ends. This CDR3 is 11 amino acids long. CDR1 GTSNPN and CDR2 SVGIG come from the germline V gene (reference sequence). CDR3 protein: CAWSVENIQYF. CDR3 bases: TGTGCCTGGAGTGTGGAAAACATTCAGTACTTC. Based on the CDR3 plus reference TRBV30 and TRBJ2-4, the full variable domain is SQTIHQWPATLVQPVGSPLSLECTVEGTSNPNLYWYRQAAGRGLQLLFYSVGIGQISSEVPQNLSASRPQDRQFILSSKKLLLSDSGFYLCAWSVENIQYFGAGTRLSVL.

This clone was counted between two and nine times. For the CDR3, the DNA is TGTGCCAGCAGCCCGACTAGCGGGGGGAATGAGCAGTTCTTC. Protein: CASSPTSGGNEQFF. The gene calls are TRBV6-1 and TRBJ2-1; 13 bases fit TRBD2. This CDR3 is 14 amino acids long. CDR1 is MNHNS, CDR2 SASEGT, per germline. Germline trimming cut 6 bases from V and 7 bases from J; bases unmatched to any gene: 3.

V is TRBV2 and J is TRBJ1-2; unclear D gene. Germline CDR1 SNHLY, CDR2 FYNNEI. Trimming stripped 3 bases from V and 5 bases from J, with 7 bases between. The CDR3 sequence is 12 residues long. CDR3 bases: TGTGCCAGCAGTGACGTGGGGTATGGCTACACCTTC. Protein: CASSDVGYGYTF.

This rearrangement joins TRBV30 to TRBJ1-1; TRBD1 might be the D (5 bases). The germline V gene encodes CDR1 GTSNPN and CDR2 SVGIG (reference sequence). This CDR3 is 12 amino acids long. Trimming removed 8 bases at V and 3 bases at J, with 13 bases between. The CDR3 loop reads CAATAGYTEAFF. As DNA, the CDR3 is TGTGCCGCGACAGCAGGGTACACTGAAGCTTTCTTT.

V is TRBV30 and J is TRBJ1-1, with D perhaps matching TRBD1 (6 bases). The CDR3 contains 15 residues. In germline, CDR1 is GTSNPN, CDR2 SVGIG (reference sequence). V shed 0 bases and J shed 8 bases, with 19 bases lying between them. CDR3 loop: CAWSVGWQGFSEAFF. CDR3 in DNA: TGTGCCTGGAGTGTTGGATGGCAGGGGTTCTCGGAAGCTTTCTTT.

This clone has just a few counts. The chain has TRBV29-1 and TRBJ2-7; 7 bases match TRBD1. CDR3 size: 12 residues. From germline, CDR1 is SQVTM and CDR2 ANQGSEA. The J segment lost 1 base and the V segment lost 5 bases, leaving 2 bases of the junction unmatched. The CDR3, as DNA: TGCAGCGTTATGGGACAGTCCTACGAGCAGTACTTC. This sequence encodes CSVMGQSYEQYF.

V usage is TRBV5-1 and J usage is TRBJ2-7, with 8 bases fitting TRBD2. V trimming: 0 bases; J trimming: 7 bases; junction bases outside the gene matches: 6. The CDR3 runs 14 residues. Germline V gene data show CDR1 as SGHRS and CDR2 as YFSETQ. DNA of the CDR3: TGCGCCAGCAGCTTGGAACTAGCGGACTTAGAGCAGTACTTC. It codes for CASSLELADLEQYF. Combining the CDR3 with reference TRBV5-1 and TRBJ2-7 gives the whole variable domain KAGVTQTPRYLIKTRGQQVTLSCSPISGHRSVSWYQQTPGQGLQFLFEYFSETQRNKGNFPGRFSGRQFSNSRSEMNVSTLELGDSALYLCASSLELADLEQYFGPGTRLTVT.

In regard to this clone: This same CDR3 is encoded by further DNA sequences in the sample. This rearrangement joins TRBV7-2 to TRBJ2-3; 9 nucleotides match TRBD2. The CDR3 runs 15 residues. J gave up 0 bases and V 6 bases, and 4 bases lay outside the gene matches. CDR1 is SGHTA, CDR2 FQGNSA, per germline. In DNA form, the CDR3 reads TGTGCCAGCAGTCCGGGACTAGCTAGCACAGATACGCAGTATTTT. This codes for CASSPGLASTDTQYF.

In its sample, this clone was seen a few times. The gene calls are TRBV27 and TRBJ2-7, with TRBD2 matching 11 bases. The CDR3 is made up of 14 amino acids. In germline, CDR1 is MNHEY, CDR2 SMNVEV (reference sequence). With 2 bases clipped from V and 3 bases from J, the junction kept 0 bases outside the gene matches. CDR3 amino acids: CASSLTSGSYEQYF. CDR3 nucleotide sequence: TGTGCCAGCAGTTTAACTAGCGGGAGCTACGAGCAGTACTTC.

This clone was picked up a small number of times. CDR3 DNA: TGTGCCAGCAGCGTGGAAGTCGGGGAGACCCAGTACTTC. It translates to CASSVEVGETQYF. This rearrangement joins TRBV9 to TRBJ2-5; D remains ambiguous. This CDR3 contains 13 residues. Germline V gene data show CDR1 as SGDLS and CDR2 as YYNGEE. V was trimmed by 2 bases and J by 5 bases, leaving 10 bases between them.

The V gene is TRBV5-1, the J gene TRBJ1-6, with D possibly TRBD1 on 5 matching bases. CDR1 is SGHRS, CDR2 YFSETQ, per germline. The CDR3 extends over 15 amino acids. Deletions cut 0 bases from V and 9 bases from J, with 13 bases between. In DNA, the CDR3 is TGCGCCAGCAGCTTGGCTTGGGACCAGGGTTCACCCCTCCACTTT. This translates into CASSLAWDQGSPLHF.

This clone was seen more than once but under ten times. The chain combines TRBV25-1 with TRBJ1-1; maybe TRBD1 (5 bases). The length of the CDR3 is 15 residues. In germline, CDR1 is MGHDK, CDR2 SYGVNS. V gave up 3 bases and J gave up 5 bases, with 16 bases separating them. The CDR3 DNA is TGTGCCAGCAGTGATCCCCGGGGGGATGGAACTGAAGCTTTCTTT. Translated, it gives CASSDPRGDGTEAFF.